This TCR beta chain was identified in a study of cytomegalovirus exposure and HLA in healthy donors. General study findings and limits: TCR beta chains numbering 164 were designated cytomegalovirus-associated. It was reportedly the case that the classifier diagnosed cytomegalovirus status with high specificity and sensitivity.

For this clone: What it binds is not known.

Primers included in the PCR were 60 Vbeta and 13 Jbeta primers. Method: immunoSEQ multiplex PCR; TCRdb's copy keeps in-frame clones and lacks some. The data contain about 120,000 clones, 74% of them seen just once; the ten biggest clones take up just over 2%. The V segment lost 0 bases and the J segment 3 bases; nucleotides outside the gene matches: 16. This CDR3 region has 21 residues. Germline-derived CDR1 and CDR2 are SGHRS and YFSETQ. The chain combines TRBV5-1 with TRBJ2-1; 12 bases agree with TRBD2. The sample consisted of PBMCs. This sequence originates from a human donor in good health. CDR3 coding DNA: TGCGCCAGCAGCTTGGCTGGGGTAGGACTAGCGGGGCCTCCTAACTACAATGAGCAGTTCTTC. Translation gives CASSLAGVGLAGPPNYNEQFF.